This T cell receptor (beta chain) was captured by sequencing in a study of T-cell memory formation after mild COVID-19. 5'RACE with constant-segment primers yielded barcoded, UMI-tagged TCR alpha and TCR beta cDNA libraries. One entry per CDR3 protein results from TCRdb running MiXCR on the 5' RACE reads. In the table there are around 440,000 distinct CDR3 sequences, 15% to 20% of which are singletons. This clonotype was observed a few times. What it binds is not known. Study-level points and caveats: The pre-infection memory compartment contained some responding clones, suggesting cross-reactive memory joined.

Sequenced material: PBMCs or a T cell subset sorted from them (not recorded which). The source of this sequence is an adult woman who had mild COVID-19 (a few samples of this study predate the infection). Cell type and time point are not known.

The CDR3 here is CASSYLGGRDTQYF. The CDR3 DNA reads as TGTGCCAGCAGCTACCTGGGGGGTCGAGATACGCAGTATTTT. This chain links TRBV12-3 or TRBV12-4 with TRBJ2-3, with TRBD2 as a possible D gene (6 bases). V was clipped by 6 bases and J by 5 bases, with 15 bases between them. The CDR3 loop spans 14 amino acids.